The TCR beta chain under discussion was sequenced for a study of Ad26.COV2.S vaccination and SARS-CoV-2 variants. Whole-study context: As a participant in COV1001, the donor was in the Ad26.COV2.S trial arm.

V gave up 7 bases and J gave up 5 bases, with 17 bases separating them. CDR1 is MDHEN and CDR2 is SYDVKM in the germline V gene. The CDR3 has 14 amino acids. Study-level results: Similar non-spike TCR breadth was observed in recipients of vaccine and of placebo. Vaccine recipients surpassed placebo recipients in spike-specific TCR breadth.

Details on this clone: Its antigen is not identified.

The treatment was: around 19 received Ad26.COV2.S at low or high dose, single or two shots; about 5 received placebo; per-sample allocation not given. Day 63 after the first vaccine or placebo injection was the time point for sampling. Clones were read by immunoSEQ multiplex PCR, and TCRdb kept only the in-frame ones, dropping some. The table shows 300,000 to 400,000 clones, with 65% to 90% occurring only once. The rearrangement joins TRBV28 to TRBJ1-2, with a weak D call TRBD1 (5 bases). Specimen: peripheral blood, collected in a trial of Ad26.COV2.S vaccine versus placebo. The TCR originated in a person aged 18-65 years who received the Ad26.COV2.S COVID-19 vaccine or a placebo. The CDR3 protein is CASTLGGMGYGYTF. As DNA, the CDR3 is TGTGCCAGCACCCTGGGGGGGATGGGATATGGCTACACCTTC.